This TCR beta chain is from a study of blood T cell repertoires in COVID-19. Study-level information: Acute-phase and convalescent COVID-19 samples originated in the United States, Italy and Spain.

Adults between about 18 and 95 years of age took part from about two dozen US areas. Clinical history reported by participants formed the basis on which cohorts were assigned. From germline, CDR1 is PRHDT and CDR2 FYEKMQ (reference sequence). Trimming pared 4 bases from V and 5 bases from J, leaving 18 bases between. CDR3 length equals 15 residues. Study processing details: Reference gene primer amplification gave nucleated cell count estimates. The protocol was immunoSEQ multiplex PCR, while the TCRdb copy is restricted to in-frame clones and leaves out a portion. The D gene and trimming were derived from the DNA, and the V and J assignments and clone size from that table. The data hold 190,000 or so clones, with about 90% observed a single time.

The TCR comes from a man younger than 40 who had recovered from COVID-19. The chain combines TRBV13 with TRBJ2-7; tentative D call: TRBD1 (6 bases). The sample consisted of PBMCs or T cells enriched from blood (not recorded which). As DNA, the CDR3 is TGTGCCAGCAGCTCGATCCTTACAGGGAACCACGAGCAGTACTTC. Its protein product is CASSSILTGNHEQYF. The full variable domain, with the rest looked up from reference TRBV13 and TRBJ2-7, is AAGVIQSPRHLIKEKRETATLKCYPIPRHDTVYWYQQGPGQDPQFLISFYEKMQSDKGSIPDRFSAQQFSDYHSELNMSSLELGDSALYFCASSSILTGNHEQYFGPGTRLTVT.